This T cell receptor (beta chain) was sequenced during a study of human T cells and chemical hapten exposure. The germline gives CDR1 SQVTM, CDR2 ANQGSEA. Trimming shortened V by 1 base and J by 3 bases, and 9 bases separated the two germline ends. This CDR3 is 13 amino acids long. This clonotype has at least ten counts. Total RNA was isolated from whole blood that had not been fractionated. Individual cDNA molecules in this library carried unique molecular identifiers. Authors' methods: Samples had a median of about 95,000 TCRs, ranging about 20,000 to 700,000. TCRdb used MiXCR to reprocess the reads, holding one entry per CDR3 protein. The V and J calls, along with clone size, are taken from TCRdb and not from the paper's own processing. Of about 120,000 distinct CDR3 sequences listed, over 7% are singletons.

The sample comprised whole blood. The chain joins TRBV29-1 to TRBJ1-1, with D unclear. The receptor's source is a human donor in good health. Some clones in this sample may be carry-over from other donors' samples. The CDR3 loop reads CSVEGDGYTEAFF. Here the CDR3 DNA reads TGCAGCGTTGAAGGCGACGGATACACTGAAGCTTTCTTT.